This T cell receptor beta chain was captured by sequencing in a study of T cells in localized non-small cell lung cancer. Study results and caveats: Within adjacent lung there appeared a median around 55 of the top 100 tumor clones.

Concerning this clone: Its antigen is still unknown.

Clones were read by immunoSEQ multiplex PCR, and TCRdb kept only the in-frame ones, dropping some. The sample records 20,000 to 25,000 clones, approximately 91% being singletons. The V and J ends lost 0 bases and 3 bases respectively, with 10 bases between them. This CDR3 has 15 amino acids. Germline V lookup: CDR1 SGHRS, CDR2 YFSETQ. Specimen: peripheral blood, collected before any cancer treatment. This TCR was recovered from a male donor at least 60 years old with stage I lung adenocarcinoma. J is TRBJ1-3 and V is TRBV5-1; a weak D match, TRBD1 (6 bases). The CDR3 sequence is CASSLGAGDGNTIYF. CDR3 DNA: TGCGCCAGCAGCTTGGGGGCAGGGGATGGAAACACCATATATTTT.